These T cell receptor beta chains were read from a single sample in a study of T-cell reconstitution after alpha-beta-depleted transplantation in children. TCRdb independently ran MiXCR on the PCR reads; one entry per CDR3 protein. The sample contains some 240,000 distinct CDR3 sequences, approximately 12% of which appear only once. The specimen comprised PBMCs from the stem cell graft donor, sampled from the stem cell graft. The receptor source for this set is a human donor who donated a stem cell graft to a child with acute lymphoblastic leukemia. Both conserved end residues are part of each CDR3. Each record gives: V gene, J gene, CDR3 protein.

V gene: TRBV2; J gene: TRBJ2-3; CDR3 protein: CASRVGGPTVTDTQYF
V gene: TRBV20-1; J gene: TRBJ2-1; CDR3 protein: CSARAPAGAGDEQFF
V gene: TRBV20-1; J gene: TRBJ2-3; CDR3 protein: CSPFRDRGDTQYF
V gene: TRBV24-1; J gene: TRBJ2-5; CDR3 protein: CATSDSNRVEETQYF
V gene: TRBV10-1; J gene: TRBJ2-3; CDR3 protein: CASSESGRLDTQYF
V gene: TRBV20-1; J gene: TRBJ1-2; CDR3 protein: CSAREAGADYGYTF
V gene: TRBV5-1; J gene: TRBJ2-7; CDR3 protein: CASSPGQGAAGADEQYF
V gene: TRBV5-6; J gene: TRBJ1-1; CDR3 protein: CASSDLGDTEAFF
V gene: TRBV6-5; J gene: TRBJ2-1; CDR3 protein: CASRVTSGGFDEQFF
V gene: TRBV20-1; J gene: TRBJ2-1; CDR3 protein: CSAREPGHEQFF
V gene: TRBV5-1; J gene: TRBJ2-7; CDR3 protein: CASSPGTSTYEQYF
V gene: TRBV11-2; J gene: TRBJ2-7; CDR3 protein: CASSLVRGGINEQYF
V gene: TRBV29-1; J gene: TRBJ2-2; CDR3 protein: CSVEQTGWYDRELFF
V gene: TRBV29-1; J gene: TRBJ1-6; CDR3 protein: CSVDKRHWGQGSSPLHF